This T cell receptor beta chain is from a study of blood T cell repertoires in COVID-19. Germline lookup yields CDR1 SGHNT and CDR2 YENEEA. The CDR3 loop spans 16 amino acids. V was clipped by 5 bases and J by 5 bases, with 18 bases between them. Method: immunoSEQ multiplex PCR; TCRdb's copy keeps in-frame clones and lacks some. There are 45,000 to 70,000 clones in the sample; 82% occur only once, and roughly 8.7% lies in the top ten. The chain has TRBV11-3 and TRBJ2-2; D may be TRBD1 (6 bases). The clonotype comes from a woman aged 80 or over with acute or convalescent COVID-19. The sequenced sample was peripheral blood. In DNA, the CDR3 is TGTGCCAGCAGCCCCTCCCCTTGGGGGCAAACCGGGGAGCTGTTTTTT. This encodes CASSPSPWGQTGELFF. Together with reference TRBV11-3 and TRBJ2-2, the CDR3 gives the full variable domain: EAGVVQSPRYKIIEKKQPVAFWCNPISGHNTLYWYLQNLGQGPELLIRYENEEAVDDSQLPKDRFSAERLKGVDSTLKIQPAELGDSAVYLCASSPSPWGQTGELFFGEGSRLTVL.